This TCR beta chain emerged from a study of identical twins. With V trimmed by 0 bases and J by 3 bases, 5 bases remained unmatched. The germline V gene has CDR1 MNHEY and CDR2 SVGEGT. The CDR3 is 16 amino acids. Notes on this clonotype: Its antigen remains unidentified.

The cDNA had a unique molecular identifier and a template-switch universal primer site. Each CDR3 protein gets one entry after TCRdb re-called the 5' RACE reads with MiXCR. This repertoire shows roughly 570,000 distinct CDR3 sequences, 9.6% found once; its top ten account for more than 2.5%. Study-wide points: Conclusions leaned on cross-sectional statistical analysis and did not track the same donors over time. Model-predicted out-of-frame TCR alpha sharing fell below observed values in monozygotic twins. There was an excess of low generation probability in the out-of-frame alpha sequences that twins shared.

This same sample was also taken into another study, of yellow fever vaccine responses in identical twins.

The rearrangement uses TRBV6-2 or TRBV6-3 and TRBJ2-7, with 10 bases fitting TRBD2. This TCR was recovered from a woman between 18 and 30 years old in good health. Sequencing was carried out using PBMCs. The CDR3 DNA is TGTGCCAGCAGTTACTCGACCCTAGCGGGAGTCTACGAGCAGTACTTC. This translates into CASSYSTLAGVYEQYF.